These 32 T cell receptor beta chains came from one sample sequenced in a study of blood T cells in healthy people across ages. Combining a sample-barcoded 5' primer with a J-beta primer mix, a second PCR ran for about 7 to 11 cycles. TCRdb processed the 5' RACE reads anew with MiXCR; each CDR3 protein has one entry. The table has 780,000 or so distinct CDR3 sequences, approximately 60% seen once; the top ten hold roughly 24%. The specimen was blood. The receptors shown here come from a man between 40 and 49 years old in good health.

This clonotype was seen a handful of times. J is TRBJ2-2 and V is TRBV9; TRBD1 aligns across 7 bases. V trimming: 6 bases; J trimming: 5 bases; junction bases outside the gene matches: 1. Germline CDR1 reads SGDLS; CDR2 reads YYNGEE. The CDR3 sequence is 12 residues long. The CDR3 sequence is CASNRGTGELFF. The CDR3 nucleotides are TGTGCCAGCAACAGGGGAACCGGGGAGCTGTTTTTT.

The chain links TRBV7-9 to TRBJ2-1; TRBD1 or TRBD2 may be the D gene (6 bases each). Germline V gives CDR1 SEHNR, CDR2 FQNEAQ (reference sequence). CDR3 length equals 19 residues. V lost 5 bases and J lost 8, with 31 bases in between. CDR3 nucleotides: TGTGCCAGCAGCGCAAGGGGGGTTCGGTCCGGGGGATTAGTAGATGAGCAGTTCTTC. Translated, it gives CASSARGVRSGGLVDEQFF.

This chain connects TRBV30 to TRBJ1-6, with TRBD1 identical over 7 bases. Germline CDR1 GTSNPN, CDR2 SVGIG (reference sequence). V trimming: 3 bases; J trimming: 6 bases; junction bases outside the gene matches: 2. The CDR3 has 13 residues. CDR3 nucleotides: TGTGCCTGGAGGGCAGGGGGTAATTCACCCCTCCACTTT. This gives the protein CAWRAGGNSPLHF.

The chain is built from TRBV7-6 and TRBJ1-1; 9 bases align to TRBD1. Trimming cost V 1 base and J 1 base; bases outside gene matches: 10. Germline V CDR1 and CDR2: SGHVS, FNYEAQ. This CDR3 is 18 amino acids long. The CDR3 DNA reads as TGTGCCAGCAGCTTAGTCGCATTAACAGGGGGCCGGAACACTGAAGCTTTCTTT. Amino acid sequence: CASSLVALTGGRNTEAFF.

This sequence joins TRBV4-1 and TRBJ2-6; the D gene is possibly TRBD1 (5 bases). The germline V gene has CDR1 MGHRA and CDR2 YSYEKL. V lost 0 bases and J lost 4, with 7 bases in between. The CDR3 is made up of 15 amino acids. Here the CDR3 reads CASSQDKGGANVLTF. In DNA form, the CDR3 reads TGCGCCAGCAGCCAAGATAAGGGGGGGGCCAACGTCCTGACTTTC.

This clonotype has just a few counts. The rearrangement uses TRBV5-6 and TRBJ2-5; a possible D gene is TRBD1 (8 bases). Germline CDR1 SGHDT, CDR2 YYEEEE. The CDR3 is 15 amino acids. V lost 4 bases to trimming and J lost 5 bases, with 18 bases between them. CDR3 loop: CASSIGQGGKETQYF. The CDR3 DNA follows: TGTGCCAGCAGCATCGGACAGGGAGGGAAGGAGACCCAGTACTTC.

This clonotype was recorded a few times. The chain employs TRBV20-1 and TRBJ2-3; possibly TRBD2 for D (6 bases). CDR1 and CDR2 from the germline V gene are DFQATT and SNEGSKA (reference sequence). The CDR3 extends over 15 amino acids. V lost 1 base and J 2 bases, leaving 13 bases between the germline ends. The CDR3 sequence is CSARGLAKNTDTQYF. CDR3 sequence (DNA): TGCAGTGCTAGAGGGCTAGCGAAGAACACAGATACGCAGTATTTT.

The chain uses TRBV20-1 and TRBJ2-3; D not certain. Between the trimmed V and J ends, which lost 1 base and 6 bases, there was a span of 20 bases. The germline gives CDR1 DFQATT, CDR2 SNEGSKA (reference sequence). The CDR3 loop spans 16 amino acids. The CDR3 reads CSARVIVAVYADTQYF. The DNA of the CDR3 is TGCAGTGCTAGAGTGATCGTAGCAGTATATGCGGATACGCAGTATTTT.

The sample holds one count of this clonotype. The chain couples TRBV4-2 to TRBJ2-1; 7 nucleotides match TRBD1. The CDR3 has 15 amino acids. V lost 4 bases, J lost 8 bases, and 11 bases stayed unmatched. Looked up from germline, CDR1 is LGHNA and CDR2 is YNFKEQ. CDR3: CASSPSGQYFDEQFF. The CDR3 coding sequence is TGTGCCAGCAGCCCTTCGGGACAGTATTTCGATGAGCAGTTCTTC.

This clonotype was seen a handful of times. The V call is TRBV4-3, the J call TRBJ2-3; D gene unclear. The germline CDR1 and CDR2 sequences are LGHNA and YSLEER. The CDR3 contains 13 residues. V was pared by 2 bases and J by 2 bases, with 5 bases between. CDR3 sequence (DNA): TGCGCCAGCAGCCAACTCATCACAGATACGCAGTATTTT. Amino acids: CASSQLITDTQYF.

The chain has TRBV7-2 and TRBJ2-6, with D perhaps TRBD2 (6 bases). The V end was cut by 4 bases, the J end by 0 bases, with 10 bases between. The CDR3 runs to 16 residues. Germline lookup yields CDR1 SGHTA and CDR2 FQGNSA. The CDR3 DNA follows: TGTGCCAGCAGCTGGAGGGGCACCTCTGGGGCCAACGTCCTGACTTTC. Amino acid sequence: CASSWRGTSGANVLTF.

This chain joins TRBV7-9 and TRBJ1-1; D is ambiguous. Germline V gene data show CDR1 as SEHNR and CDR2 as FQNEAQ (reference sequence). Trimming shortened V by 6 bases and J by 3 bases, and 8 bases separated the two germline ends. The CDR3 sequence is 12 residues long. CDR3 residues: CASSSQDTEAFF. The CDR3 nucleotides are TGTGCCAGCAGTTCCCAGGACACTGAAGCTTTCTTT.

This clonotype was recorded once. This chain joins TRBV6-1 and TRBJ1-5; the match to TRBD1 covers 7 bases. The V segment lost 7 bases and the J segment 3 bases; nucleotides outside the gene matches: 12. CDR1 and CDR2 (germline): MNHNS, SASEGT. CDR3 size: 16 residues. The CDR3 region is CASKGQVLVNNQPQHF. As DNA, the CDR3 is TGTGCCAGCAAAGGACAGGTCTTAGTGAACAATCAGCCCCAGCATTTT.

This clonotype was seen more than once but under ten times. The rearrangement links TRBV13 to TRBJ2-7; D gene unclear. CDR3 length equals 12 residues. Trimming cost V 5 bases and J 0 bases, with 5 bases left between them. Germline V gives CDR1 PRHDT, CDR2 FYEKMQ (reference sequence). CDR3 DNA: TGTGCCAGCAGCCACCGCTCCTACGAGCAGTACTTC. Amino acid sequence: CASSHRSYEQYF.

Points on this clonotype: The junction departs from the called germline gene at one end, perhaps through a read error. The chain's CDR3 is CASSVGTANTEAFF. CDR3 in DNA: TGTGCCAGCAGCGTTGGGACTGCGAACACTGAAGCTTTCTTT. This sequence joins TRBV5-1 and TRBJ1-1; perhaps TRBD1 as D (5 bases). The CDR3 length is 14 residues. Germline V gives CDR1 SGHRS, CDR2 YFSETQ.

This clonotype was picked up many times. The chain links TRBV5-1 to TRBJ2-3; maybe TRBD2 (5 bases). Between the trimmed V and J ends, which lost 4 bases and 2 bases, there was a span of 11 bases. The CDR3 runs 14 residues. The germline gives CDR1 SGHRS, CDR2 YFSETQ. CDR3 nucleotide sequence: TGCGCCAGCAGCGCCAGCGGCCTCACAGATACGCAGTATTTT. This codes for CASSASGLTDTQYF.

This clonotype was seen more than once but under ten times. This sequence joins TRBV7-8 and TRBJ1-2; tentative D call: TRBD1 (5 bases). V was trimmed by 6 bases and J by 4 bases, leaving 9 bases between them. The CDR3 covers 12 residues. In germline, CDR1 is SGHVS, CDR2 FQNEAQ. The CDR3 DNA reads as TGTGCCAGCAGGGACACCACCTATGGCTACACCTTC. Translated, it gives CASRDTTYGYTF. Filled out from reference TRBV7-8 and TRBJ1-2, the complete variable domain reads GAGVSQSPRYKVAKRGQDVALRCDPISGHVSLFWYQQALGQGPEFLTYFQNEAQLDKSGLPSDRFFAERPEGSVSTLKIQRTQQEDSAVYLCASRDTTYGYTFGSGTRLTVV.

A single count supports this clonotype. The V gene is TRBV15, the J gene TRBJ1-6, with 9 bases lining up with TRBD1. Germline V gene sequence: CDR1 LNHNV, CDR2 YYDKDF (reference sequence). With 0 bases clipped from V and 7 bases from J, the junction kept 4 bases outside the gene matches. CDR3 size: 16 residues. DNA for the CDR3: TGTGCCACCAGCAGAGATTTGGGACAGGGCAATTCACCCCTCCACTTT. Amino acid sequence: CATSRDLGQGNSPLHF.

V usage is TRBV7-3 and J usage is TRBJ2-7, with a weak D call TRBD2 (7 bases). The CDR3 runs 15 residues. Germline V gene sequence: CDR1 SGHTA, CDR2 FQGTGA. V was trimmed by 5 bases and J by 2 bases, leaving 16 bases between them. CDR3 in DNA: TGTGCCAGCAGCCCCTCGGGGGGCGGGACCTACGAGCAGTACTTC. It translates to CASSPSGGGTYEQYF.

The rearrangement links TRBV27 to TRBJ1-6; the D gene is possibly TRBD1 (6 bases). The CDR3 totals 14 residues. V lost 4 bases, J lost 7 bases, and 11 bases lay in between. Germline CDR1 MNHEY, CDR2 SMNVEV (reference sequence). CDR3 residues: CASSSDSQNSPLHF. CDR3 DNA: TGTGCCAGCAGTTCGGACAGCCAGAATTCACCCCTCCACTTT.

V usage is TRBV5-1 and J usage is TRBJ2-3; D tentatively fits TRBD1 or TRBD2 (5 bases each). This CDR3 is built from 18 residues. The germline V gene encodes CDR1 SGHRS and CDR2 YFSETQ. V gave up 0 bases and J gave up 6 bases, with 23 bases separating them. CDR3 nucleotides: TGCGCCAGCAGCTTGGCCCTAAGGGGTAGCGAGGAGACGGATACGCAGTATTTT. Its translation: CASSLALRGSEETDTQYF.

This clonotype was observed a few times. The V call is TRBV5-1, the J call TRBJ1-6, with a tentative D call TRBD1 (5 bases). The CDR3 covers 14 residues. V gave up 2 bases and J gave up 7 bases, with 10 bases separating them. The germline gives CDR1 SGHRS, CDR2 YFSETQ. This CDR3 is CASSLEGHNSPLHF. The CDR3 DNA reads TGCGCCAGCAGCTTAGAAGGACACAATTCACCCCTCCACTTT. Based on the CDR3 plus reference TRBV5-1 and TRBJ1-6, the full variable domain is KAGVTQTPRYLIKTRGQQVTLSCSPISGHRSVSWYQQTPGQGLQFLFEYFSETQRNKGNFPGRFSGRQFSNSRSEMNVSTLELGDSALYLCASSLEGHNSPLHFGNGTRLTVT.

This clonotype was detected a few times. The chain uses TRBV20-1 and TRBJ2-7; perhaps TRBD2 as D (5 bases). In germline, CDR1 is DFQATT, CDR2 SNEGSKA (reference sequence). CDR3 length equals 15 residues. With 0 bases removed from V and 3 bases from J, the gap between germline ends came to 15 bases. The CDR3 coding sequence is TGCAGTGCTAGAGATCATAGGAGGACTTACTACGAGCAGTACTTC. This gives the protein CSARDHRRTYYEQYF.

The chain employs TRBV9 and TRBJ2-3, with D perhaps being TRBD1 or TRBD2 (5 bases each). Germline CDR1 and CDR2: SGDLS and YYNGEE. Trimming removed 7 bases at V and 1 base at J, with 16 bases between. CDR3 size: 15 residues. CDR3 protein: CASLSMGDRTDTQYF. In DNA, the CDR3 is TGTGCCAGCCTTAGTATGGGGGATCGCACAGATACGCAGTATTTT.

This clonotype was seen just once. The chain carries TRBV7-2 and TRBJ2-5; no reliable D call. Germline assignment: CDR1 SGHTA and CDR2 FQGNSA. The V and J ends lost 5 bases and 11 bases respectively, with 21 bases between them. The CDR3 sequence is 14 residues long. CDR3 sequence: CASSTSGSYNEQYF. In DNA form, the CDR3 reads TGTGCCAGCAGCACATCAGGCTCGTACAATGAGCAGTACTTC.

Turning to this clonotype: Mismatch with germline at one junction end may stem from a read error. The CDR3 DNA sequence: TGTGCCAGCAGTTACTCTCCGACAGGGGGCGAAATGTATAGCAATCGGCCCCAGCATTTT. This sequence encodes CASSYSPTGGEMYSNRPQHF. This sequence joins TRBV6-5 and TRBJ1-5; TRBD1 agrees at 10 bases. Germline V gene data show CDR1 as MNHEY and CDR2 as SVGAGI. This CDR3 spans 20 amino acids.

This clonotype was picked up many times. This chain joins TRBV4-3 and TRBJ2-7; 14 bases line up with TRBD2. The CDR3 extends over 15 amino acids. Germline V gives CDR1 LGHNA, CDR2 YSLEER. V was clipped by 4 bases and J by 2 bases; unmatched bases: 1. CDR3 in amino acids: CASSPGLAGAYEQYF. The CDR3, as DNA: TGCGCCAGCAGCCCGGGACTAGCGGGAGCCTACGAGCAGTACTTC.

The CDR3 DNA sequence: TGTGCCAGCAGCTTAGGACTAGCGGGAGCCACCTACGAGCAGTACTTC. Protein product: CASSLGLAGATYEQYF. This chain joins TRBV7-2 and TRBJ2-7; TRBD2 matches at 12 bases. CDR3 length: 16 amino acids. Germline V lookup: CDR1 SGHTA, CDR2 FQGNSA. V lost 1 base and J lost 2; bases outside the gene matches: 3.

This clonotype was observed a few times. This sequence joins TRBV4-1 and TRBJ2-7; 9 bases align to TRBD2. CDR1 and CDR2 from the germline V gene are MGHRA and YSYEKL. There are 14 residues in the CDR3. The ends lost 1 base at V and 5 bases at J; junction bases unmatched: 3. CDR3 amino acids: CASSQVAGGDEQYF. For the CDR3, the DNA is TGCGCCAGCAGCCAAGTGGCGGGAGGGGACGAGCAGTACTTC.

This clonotype showed up just a few times. The rearrangement uses TRBV4-3 and TRBJ2-7; 7 bases line up with TRBD1. Germline lookup yields CDR1 LGHNA and CDR2 YSLEER. CDR3 length equals 15 residues. V trimming: 1 base; J trimming: 2 bases; junction bases outside the gene matches: 5. The CDR3 spells CASSQAQGPTYEQYF. The DNA of the CDR3 is TGCGCCAGCAGCCAAGCACAGGGGCCTACCTACGAGCAGTACTTC.

The chain links TRBV27 to TRBJ1-2; D is unclear. Germline lookup yields CDR1 MNHEY and CDR2 SMNVEV (reference sequence). V was trimmed by 10 bases and J by 3 bases, leaving 15 bases between them. The CDR3 is 13 amino acids. CDR3 in amino acids: CATKEVGDYGYTF. Here the CDR3 DNA reads TGTGCCACCAAGGAGGTGGGAGACTATGGCTACACCTTC.

The CDR3 loop reads CASSPQGRVADTQYF. CDR3 bases: TGTGCCAGCAGCCCACAGGGGAGAGTGGCAGATACGCAGTATTTT. The chain carries TRBV6-4 and TRBJ2-3, with 7 bases that match TRBD1. Trimming at V came to 6 bases and at J to 4 bases, leaving 10 bases not matched to a gene. This CDR3 has 15 amino acids. Per germline, CDR1 MRHNA and CDR2 SNTAGT.